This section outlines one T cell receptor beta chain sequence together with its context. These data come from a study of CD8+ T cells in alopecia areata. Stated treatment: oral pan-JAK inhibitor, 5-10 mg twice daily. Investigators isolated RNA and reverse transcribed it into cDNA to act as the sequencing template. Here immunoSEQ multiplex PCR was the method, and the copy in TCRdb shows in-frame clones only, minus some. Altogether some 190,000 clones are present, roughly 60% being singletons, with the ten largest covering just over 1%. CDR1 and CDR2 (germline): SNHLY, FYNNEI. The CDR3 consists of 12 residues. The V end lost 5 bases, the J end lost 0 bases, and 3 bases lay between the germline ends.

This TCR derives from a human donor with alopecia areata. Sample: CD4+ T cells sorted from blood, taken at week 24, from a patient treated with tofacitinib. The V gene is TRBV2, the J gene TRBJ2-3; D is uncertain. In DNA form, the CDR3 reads TGTGCCAGCAGTCCTAGCACAGATACGCAGTATTTT. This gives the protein CASSPSTDTQYF.